The text below deals with one TCR beta chain. What this receptor recognizes is not known. No base-level quality is on record; no much larger clone is a single base apart. The library was made by the immunoSEQ multiplex PCR assay. What TCRdb holds here is the immuneACCESS table cut down to in-frame rearrangements. Part of the clones is not present; checked against another copy, under half of the missing clones reflect an unresolved V gene, and the others are unexplained. Here the sample has around 40,000 clones; around 83% occur a single time. The ten largest account for 5.8% of the sample. The entry originates in a study of radiotherapy plus CTLA-4 blockade in lung cancer (dated by TCRdb to 2016 to 2019). Regarding the research as a whole: Among enrolled patients, approximately 17% had an objective response and about 30% reached disease control.

The study evaluated CTLA-4 blockade (ipilimumab) given together with focal radiation therapy in patients who had chemo-refractory metastatic non-small-cell lung cancer. Taken from the germline V gene (reference sequence), the CDR1 and CDR2 loops are SGHNT and YYREEE. V is trimmed back by 0 bases and J by 2 bases, and the junction contains 6 bases that no gene match accounts for. The CDR3 numbers 17 residues from cysteine through phenylalanine. Left in the record is the CDR3 DNA by itself, 51 bases read in frame from the first base. The paper as a whole reports these results and caveats: After treatment with radiotherapy and ipilimumab, TCR clones that originated in tumors expanded in peripheral blood. The strongest predictors of response were reported to be early dynamic shifts in blood T cell clones along with a rise in serum interferon-beta following radiation.

The TCR comes from a human donor with non-small cell lung cancer who had stable disease on radiotherapy plus ipilimumab. The sample in question was peripheral blood, obtained from a patient treated with radiotherapy plus ipilimumab. The rearranged segments are TRBV5-4 and TRBJ2-1; TRBD2 agrees with 9 junctional bases. The DNA sequence is as follows: TGTGCCAGCAGCTTGGGCGGGAGGGCCGGAACCTACAATGAGCAGTTCTTC. This translates into CASSLGGRAGTYNEQFF.